This T cell receptor beta chain was observed in a study of a mutant IDH1 vaccine in newly diagnosed glioma (dated by TCRdb to about 2021). A note on the overall study: Vaccination was initiated 4-6 weeks after radiotherapy alone, or concurrently with temozolomide cycles in the chemotherapy-containing groups. The 32 treated patients were roughly 62% male and around 40% female, with a mean age of around 40 years. Before enrollment, patients had received standard therapy of radiotherapy alone, temozolomide alone, or radiochemotherapy with temozolomide; most received the combination. The week-35 safety follow-up was designated visit V12, and the week-47 end of study was designated visit V13. Peripheral blood samples were drawn at six visits, namely V03 (baseline), V05, V07, V10, V12 and V13. For exploratory analyses, longitudinal TCRB deep sequencing was carried out in 25 treated patients wherever samples were available.

The CDR3 runs 13 amino acids, cysteine and phenylalanine included. Only the CDR3 region is kept as DNA, spanning 39 bases read in frame from base 1. V gives up 5 bases and J gives up 8 bases, and the segment between their germline ends measures 16 bases. For CDR1 and CDR2, the germline V gene (reference sequence) lists MNHNY and SVGAGI. The library came from the immunoSEQ multiplex PCR assay. Following the manufacturer's protocol, the hsTCRB Kit was used to amplify rearranged TCR beta chain sequences. An Illumina MiSeq was used to sequence the TCRB libraries. The authors processed their data as follows. Demultiplexing, trimming and gene mapping were performed with the kit vendor's proprietary platform. The immuneACCESS repertoire file appears here via TCRdb, limited to in-frame rearrangements. These files lack a portion of the clones; in checked studies, under half of the deficit traces to unresolved V genes, and the cause of the others is not known. The DNA was the basis for D and trimming; V, J and clone size are from that table. Present in this sample are about 45,000 clones, approximately 92% of which were seen just once. The ten top clones hold 2% to 2.5% of the sample.

The time point label for this specimen denotes: week 35, safety follow-up. A 20-mer mutant IDH1 peptide at 300 micrograms in Montanide made up each vaccine dose, which was injected subcutaneously together with topical imiquimod. Eight vaccinations were administered to patients in weeks 1, 3, 5, 7, 11, 15, 19 and 23, corresponding to visits V03 through V10. Donors had newly diagnosed WHO grade 3 or 4 IDH1-mutant astrocytomas with loss of nuclear ATRX. The samples were drawn from NOA16, a multicentre, single-arm, open-label phase I trial in Germany that tested a mutant IDH1 peptide vaccine in humans for the first time. Genomic DNA for TCRB sequencing was extracted from EDTA blood using the DNeasy Blood and Tissue Kit. This clone was picked up a small number of times. Its specific antigen is unknown. No much larger clonotype is one base removed from it; base qualities were not supplied. Findings and caveats that apply to the study as a whole: According to the authors, sample limitations meant that analyses of patient blood samples could not be reproduced. Across multiple MHC alleles, vaccine-induced immune responses were seen in approximately 93% of patients. No apparent relationship was observed between pseudoprogression and alterations in the top peripheral T cell clonotypes detected by TCRB sequencing. PBMC samples for TCRB deep sequencing were selected based on availability.

The specimen comprised PBMCs, sampled from a glioma patient whose treatment included an IDH1 peptide vaccine. The V gene is TRBV6-6 and the J gene is TRBJ2-7; too little of a D gene remains to name it. The sequence derives from a man between 45 and 60 years old with glioma. CDR3 loop: CASSPPVTQKQYF. At the DNA level, the sequence is TGTGCCAGCAGTCCTCCAGTGACCCAGAAGCAGTACTTC.